A selection of T cell receptor beta chains follows, all from one sample in a study of blood T cell repertoires in COVID-19. Measured with immunoSEQ multiplex PCR; TCRdb has only the in-frame clones, and not every one. The sample includes around 250,000 clones, approximately 89% of them seen just once. Source material: peripheral blood. Receptors were obtained from a woman in her 70s with COVID-19, enrolled during active disease. Both conserved end residues are part of each CDR3.

j_gene: TRBJ2-2
v_gene: TRBV30
len: 15
CDR3aa: CAWVRGQGVTGELFF

j_gene: TRBJ1-2
v_gene: TRBV5-1
len: 14
CDR3aa: CASRILGTGYGYTF

j_gene: TRBJ1-1
v_gene: TRBV2
len: 11
CDR3aa: CASTGQIEAFF

j_gene: TRBJ2-1
v_gene: TRBV2
len: 11
CDR3aa: CASRKSGEQFF

j_gene: TRBJ2-5
v_gene: TRBV19
len: 13
CDR3aa: CASSLAGVETQYF

j_gene: TRBJ1-5
v_gene: TRBV21-1
len: 15
CDR3aa: CASSKKDGTAQPQHF

j_gene: TRBJ1-2
v_gene: TRBV2
len: 13
CDR3aa: CASSGQVNYGYTF

j_gene: TRBJ1-5
v_gene: TRBV27
len: 14
CDR3aa: CASSGGRANQPQHF

j_gene: TRBJ2-7
v_gene: TRBV28
len: 14
CDR3aa: CASRPGTPSYEQYF

j_gene: TRBJ2-5
v_gene: TRBV6-2/TRBV6-3
len: 14
CDR3aa: CASSDAITGETQYF

j_gene: TRBJ2-7
v_gene: TRBV6-5
len: 13
CDR3aa: CASSYGDRDDQYF

j_gene: TRBJ1-3
v_gene: TRBV30
len: 13
CDR3aa: CAWSGFSGNTIYF

j_gene: TRBJ2-5
v_gene: TRBV30
len: 15
CDR3aa: CAWSVGTGPQETQYF

j_gene: TRBJ1-1
v_gene: TRBV6-4
len: 14
CDR3aa: CASSGTGGQTEAFF